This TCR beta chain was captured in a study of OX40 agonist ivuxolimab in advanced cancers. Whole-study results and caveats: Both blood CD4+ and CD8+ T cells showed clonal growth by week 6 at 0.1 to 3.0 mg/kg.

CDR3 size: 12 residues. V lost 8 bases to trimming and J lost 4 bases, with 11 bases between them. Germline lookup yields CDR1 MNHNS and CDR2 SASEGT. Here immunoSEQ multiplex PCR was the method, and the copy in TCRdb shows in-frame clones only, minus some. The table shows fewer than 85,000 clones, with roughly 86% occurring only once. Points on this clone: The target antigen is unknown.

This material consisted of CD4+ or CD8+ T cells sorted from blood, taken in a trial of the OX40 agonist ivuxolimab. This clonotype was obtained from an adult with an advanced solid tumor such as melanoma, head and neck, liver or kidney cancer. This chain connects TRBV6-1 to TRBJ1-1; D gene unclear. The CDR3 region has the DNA TGTGCCAGCGGGGAATGGGGCACTGAAGCTTTCTTT. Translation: CASGEWGTEAFF.